These T cell receptor beta chains were read from a single sample in a study of blood T cell repertoires in COVID-19. Generated by immunoSEQ multiplex PCR, the TCRdb table keeps only in-frame clones and is missing some. This sample yields about 230,000 clones, of which approximately 84% are seen a single time; around 4.4% belongs to the top ten. Sequencing input: peripheral blood. These receptors came from a man aged 50 to 59 with active or convalescent COVID-19. The CDR3 runs from the conserved cysteine through the conserved F or W. The D gene is left open where the match is weak. Only part of the rows carry a size: once, few, many, or a class if the clone is expanded.

V,J,D,size,CDR3,DNA
TRBV2,TRBJ2-3,TRBD2,-,CASSASGATDTQYF,TGTGCCAGCAGCGCTAGCGGGGCCACAGATACGCAGTATTTT
TRBV24-1,TRBJ1-5,-,-,CATSDPVRGDNQPQHF,TGTGCCACCAGTGACCCCGTCCGGGGGGACAATCAGCCCCAGCATTTT
TRBV7-2,TRBJ2-2,TRBD1,-,CASSVTGGNTGELFF,TGTGCCAGCAGCGTGACAGGGGGGAACACCGGGGAGCTGTTTTTT
TRBV19,TRBJ2-7,-,-,CASSIPGGSTDEQYF,TGTGCCAGTAGTATTCCTGGGGGGTCGACTGACGAGCAGTACTTC
TRBV6-5,TRBJ1-1,-,-,CASSDSTEAFF,TGTGCCAGCAGCGACAGCACTGAAGCTTTCTTT
TRBV9,TRBJ1-2,-,few,CASSSRLGYTF,TGTGCCAGCAGCTCCAGGCTCGGCTACACCTTC
TRBV9,TRBJ2-7,-,-,CASSVGGLSREQYF,TGTGCCAGCAGCGTAGGGGGACTTTCGCGCGAGCAGTACTTC
TRBV3-1/TRBV3-2,TRBJ1-1,-,few,CASSADRHTEAFF,TGTGCCAGCAGCGCTGACAGGCATACTGAAGCTTTCTTT
TRBV4-1,TRBJ2-7,-,-,CASSPSGAGEQYF,TGCGCCAGCAGCCCCTCAGGTGCGGGGGAGCAGTACTTC
TRBV27,TRBJ2-7,TRBD1,-,CASSPPGQGPYEQYF,TGTGCCAGCAGTCCCCCGGGACAGGGCCCGTACGAGCAGTACTTC
TRBV6-5,TRBJ1-2,-,-,CASSKSKNYGYTF,TGTGCCAGCAGTAAGTCTAAGAACTATGGCTACACCTTC
TRBV6-5,TRBJ2-3,TRBD2,-,CASSRTSGGAHSQYF,TGTGCCAGCAGCAGGACTAGCGGGGGGGCCCATTCGCAGTATTTT
TRBV7-9,TRBJ1-4,-,-,CASSPDTGRANEKLFF,TGTGCCAGCAGCCCTGACACAGGGCGGGCTAATGAAAAACTGTTTTTT
TRBV9,TRBJ2-5,-,-,CASSGCVVRRLETQYF,TGTGCCAGCAGCGGTTGTGTCGTGAGGAGGCTAGAGACCCAGTACTTC
TRBV27,TRBJ1-2,TRBD1,few,CASSQSGTGLYGYTF,TGTGCCAGCAGTCAATCCGGGACAGGGCTCTATGGCTACACCTTC
TRBV7-3,TRBJ1-1,TRBD1,-,CASSLDRGRVTEAFF,TGTGCCAGCAGCCTAGACAGGGGGAGGGTCACTGAAGCTTTCTTT
TRBV3-1/TRBV3-2,TRBJ2-4,-,-,CASSQPGVKNIQYF,TGTGCCAGCAGTCAACCCGGGGTGAAAAACATTCAGTACTTC